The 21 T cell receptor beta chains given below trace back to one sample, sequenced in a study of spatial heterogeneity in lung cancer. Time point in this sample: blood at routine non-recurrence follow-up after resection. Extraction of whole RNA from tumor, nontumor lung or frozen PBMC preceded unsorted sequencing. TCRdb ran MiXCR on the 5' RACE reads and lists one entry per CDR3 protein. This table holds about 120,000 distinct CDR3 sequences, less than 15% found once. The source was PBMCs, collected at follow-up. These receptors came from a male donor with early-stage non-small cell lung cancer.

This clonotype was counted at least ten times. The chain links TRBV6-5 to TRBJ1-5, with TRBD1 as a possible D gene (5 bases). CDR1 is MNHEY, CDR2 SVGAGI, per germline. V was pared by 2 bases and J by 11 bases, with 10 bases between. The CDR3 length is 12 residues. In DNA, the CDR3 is TGTGCCAGCAGTTACGAGGGGTACGCCCAGCATTTT. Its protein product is CASSYEGYAQHF.

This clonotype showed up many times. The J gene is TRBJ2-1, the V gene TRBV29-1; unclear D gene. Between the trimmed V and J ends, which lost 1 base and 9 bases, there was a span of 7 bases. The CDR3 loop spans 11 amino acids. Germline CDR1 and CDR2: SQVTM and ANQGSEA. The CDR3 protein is CSVEVVSEQFF. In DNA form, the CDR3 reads TGCAGCGTTGAAGTCGTTAGTGAGCAGTTCTTC.

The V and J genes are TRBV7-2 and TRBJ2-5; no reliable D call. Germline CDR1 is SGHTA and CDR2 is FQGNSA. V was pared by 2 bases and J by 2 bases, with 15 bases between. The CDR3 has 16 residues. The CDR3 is CASSLRPNEPQETQYF. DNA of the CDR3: TGTGCCAGCAGCTTACGACCGAACGAACCTCAAGAGACCCAGTACTTC.

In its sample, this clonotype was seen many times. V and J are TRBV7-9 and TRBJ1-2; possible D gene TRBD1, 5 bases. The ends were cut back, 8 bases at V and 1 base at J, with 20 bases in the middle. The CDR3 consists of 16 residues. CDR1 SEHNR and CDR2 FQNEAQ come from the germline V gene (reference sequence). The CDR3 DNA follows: TGTGCCAGCGGAAGGGACCTTTCTAACTTTAACTATGGCTACACCTTC. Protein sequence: CASGRDLSNFNYGYTF.

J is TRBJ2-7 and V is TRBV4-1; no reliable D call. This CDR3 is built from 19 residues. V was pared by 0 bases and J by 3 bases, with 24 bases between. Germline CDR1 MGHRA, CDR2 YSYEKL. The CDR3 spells CASSQDWARSGGRFYEQYF. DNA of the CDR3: TGCGCCAGCAGCCAAGATTGGGCGCGGAGTGGTGGCAGATTCTACGAGCAGTACTTC.

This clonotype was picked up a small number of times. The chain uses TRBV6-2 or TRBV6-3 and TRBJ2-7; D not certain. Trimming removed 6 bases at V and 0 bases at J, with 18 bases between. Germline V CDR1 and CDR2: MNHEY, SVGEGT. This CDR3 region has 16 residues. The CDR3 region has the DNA TGTGCCAGCAGGGTTTGGGCAGGCCCTTCCTCCTACGAGCAGTACTTC. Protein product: CASRVWAGPSSYEQYF.

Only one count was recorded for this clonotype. The CDR3 DNA reads as TGTGCCAGCAGTTTGGGGTCCACACAAGGAACCGAGCAGTACTTC. Its translation is CASSLGSTQGTEQYF. The genes are TRBV27 and TRBJ2-7; D unclear. Trimming removed 3 bases at V and 6 bases at J, with 18 bases between. This CDR3 region has 15 residues. CDR1 is MNHEY and CDR2 is SMNVEV in the germline V gene (reference sequence).

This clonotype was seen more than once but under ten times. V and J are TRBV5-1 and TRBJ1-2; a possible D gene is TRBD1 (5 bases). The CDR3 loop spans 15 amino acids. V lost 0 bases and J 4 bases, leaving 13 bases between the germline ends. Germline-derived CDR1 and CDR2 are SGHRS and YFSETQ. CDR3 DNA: TGCGCCAGCAGCTTGGATCCAGGGTCGGCCTATGGCTACACCTTC. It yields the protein CASSLDPGSAYGYTF.

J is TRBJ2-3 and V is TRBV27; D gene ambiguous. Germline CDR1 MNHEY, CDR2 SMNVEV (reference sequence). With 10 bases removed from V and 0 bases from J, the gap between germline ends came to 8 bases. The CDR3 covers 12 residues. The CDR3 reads CATATSTDTQYF. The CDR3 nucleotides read TGTGCCACCGCGACTAGCACAGATACGCAGTATTTT.

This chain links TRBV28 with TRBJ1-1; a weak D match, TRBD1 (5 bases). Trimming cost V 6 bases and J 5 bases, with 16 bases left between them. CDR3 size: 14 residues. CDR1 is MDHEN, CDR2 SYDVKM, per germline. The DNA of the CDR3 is TGTGCCAGCAGCCCCAAACTGACAGCGACTGAAGCTTTCTTT. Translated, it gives CASSPKLTATEAFF. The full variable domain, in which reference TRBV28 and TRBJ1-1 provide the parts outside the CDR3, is DVKVTQSSRYLVKRTGEKVFLECVQDMDHENMFWYRQDPGLGLRLIYFSYDVKMKEKGDIPEGYSVSREKKERFSLILESASTNQTSMYLCASSPKLTATEAFFGQGTRLTVV.

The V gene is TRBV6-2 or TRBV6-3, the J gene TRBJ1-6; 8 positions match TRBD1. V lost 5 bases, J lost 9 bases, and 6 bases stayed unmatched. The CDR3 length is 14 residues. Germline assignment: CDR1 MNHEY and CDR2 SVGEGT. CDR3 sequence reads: CASSPGGLSSPLHF. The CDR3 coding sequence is TGTGCCAGCAGTCCAGGGGGCCTTAGTTCACCCCTCCACTTT.

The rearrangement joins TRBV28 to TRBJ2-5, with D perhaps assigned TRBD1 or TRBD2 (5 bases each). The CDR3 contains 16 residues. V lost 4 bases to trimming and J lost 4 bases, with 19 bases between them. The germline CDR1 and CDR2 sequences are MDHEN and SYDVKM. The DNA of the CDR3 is TGTGCCAGCAGTTCCGGGACGGCCGTCGGATTAGAGACCCAGTACTTC. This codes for CASSSGTAVGLETQYF.

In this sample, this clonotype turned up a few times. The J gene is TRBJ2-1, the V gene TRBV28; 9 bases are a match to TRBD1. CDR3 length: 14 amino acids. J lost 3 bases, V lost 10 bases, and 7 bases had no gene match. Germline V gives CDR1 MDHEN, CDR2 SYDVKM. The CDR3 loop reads CATKDRGIYNEQFF. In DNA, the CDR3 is TGTGCCACGAAGGACAGGGGTATCTACAATGAGCAGTTCTTC. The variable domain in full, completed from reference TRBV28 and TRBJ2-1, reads DVKVTQSSRYLVKRTGEKVFLECVQDMDHENMFWYRQDPGLGLRLIYFSYDVKMKEKGDIPEGYSVSREKKERFSLILESASTNQTSMYLCATKDRGIYNEQFFGPGTRLTVL.

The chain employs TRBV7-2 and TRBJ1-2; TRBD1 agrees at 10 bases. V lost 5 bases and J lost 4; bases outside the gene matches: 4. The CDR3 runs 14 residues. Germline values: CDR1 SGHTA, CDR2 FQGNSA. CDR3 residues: CASSPDRGGYGYTF. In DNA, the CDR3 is TGTGCCAGCAGCCCGGACAGGGGGGGCTATGGCTACACCTTC.

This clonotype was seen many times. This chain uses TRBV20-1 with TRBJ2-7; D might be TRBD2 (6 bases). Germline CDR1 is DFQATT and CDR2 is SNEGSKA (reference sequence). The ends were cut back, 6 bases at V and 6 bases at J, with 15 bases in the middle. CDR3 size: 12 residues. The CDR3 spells CSAARRGREQYF. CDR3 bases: TGCAGTGCCGCTAGGAGGGGTCGCGAGCAGTACTTC.

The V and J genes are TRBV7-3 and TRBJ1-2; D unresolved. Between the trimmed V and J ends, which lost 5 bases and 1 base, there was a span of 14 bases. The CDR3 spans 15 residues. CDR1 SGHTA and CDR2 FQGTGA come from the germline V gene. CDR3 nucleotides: TGTGCCAGCAGCACGCCCCGACACGTTAACTATGGCTACACCTTC. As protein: CASSTPRHVNYGYTF.

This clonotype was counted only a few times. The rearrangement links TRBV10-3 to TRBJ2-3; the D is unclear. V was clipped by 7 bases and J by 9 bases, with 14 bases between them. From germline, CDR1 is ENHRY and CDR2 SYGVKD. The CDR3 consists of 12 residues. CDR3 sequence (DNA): TGTGCCATCAATGGCGGTAGCACGACGCAGTATTTT. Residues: CAINGGSTTQYF.

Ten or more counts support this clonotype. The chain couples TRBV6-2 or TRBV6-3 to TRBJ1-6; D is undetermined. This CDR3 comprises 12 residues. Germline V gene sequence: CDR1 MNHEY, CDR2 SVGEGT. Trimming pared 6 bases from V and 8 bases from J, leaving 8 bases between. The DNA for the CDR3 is TGTGCCAGCAGACAACAGTATTCACCCCTCCACTTT. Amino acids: CASRQQYSPLHF.

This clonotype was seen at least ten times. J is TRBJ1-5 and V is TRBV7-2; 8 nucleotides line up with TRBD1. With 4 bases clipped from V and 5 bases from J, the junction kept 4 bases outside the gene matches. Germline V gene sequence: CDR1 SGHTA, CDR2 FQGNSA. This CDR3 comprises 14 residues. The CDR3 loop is CASSSTGGDQPQHF. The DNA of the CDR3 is TGTGCCAGCAGCTCCACAGGGGGAGATCAGCCCCAGCATTTT.

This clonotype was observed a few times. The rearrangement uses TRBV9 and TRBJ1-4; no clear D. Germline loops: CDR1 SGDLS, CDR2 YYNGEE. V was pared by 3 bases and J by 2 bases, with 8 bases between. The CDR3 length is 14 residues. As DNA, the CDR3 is TGTGCCAGCAGCGGAGGAGTGACTAATGAAAAACTGTTTTTT. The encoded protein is CASSGGVTNEKLFF.

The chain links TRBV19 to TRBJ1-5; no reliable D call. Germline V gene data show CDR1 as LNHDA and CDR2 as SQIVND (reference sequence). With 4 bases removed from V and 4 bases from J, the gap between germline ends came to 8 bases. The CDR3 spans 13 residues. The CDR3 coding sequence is TGTGCCAGTAGTAACCCTGGAAATCAGCCCCAGCATTTT. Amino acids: CASSNPGNQPQHF.